This passage covers 2 T cell receptor beta chains from one sample sequenced in a study of cytomegalovirus exposure and HLA in healthy donors. PCR involved 60 Vbeta and 13 Jbeta primers. Here immunoSEQ multiplex PCR was the method, and the copy in TCRdb shows in-frame clones only, minus some. This table has under 110,000 clones, 76% appearing once. Specimen: PBMCs. The receptor source for this set is a man between 40 and 49 years old in good health and CMV-seronegative.

The chain couples TRBV11-2 to TRBJ1-1; 8 bases are shared with TRBD1. The V segment lost 4 bases and the J segment 1 base; nucleotides outside the gene matches: 11. CDR3 length: 17 amino acids. Germline V lookup: CDR1 SGHAT, CDR2 FQNNGV. CDR3 coding DNA: TGTGCCAGCAGCTCGGTGCAGGGGGCAGGTCGGAACACTGAAGCTTTCTTT. This translates into CASSSVQGAGRNTEAFF. Drawing the rest from reference TRBV11-2 and TRBJ1-1, the complete variable domain is EAGVAQSPRYKIIEKRQSVAFWCNPISGHATLYWYQQILGQGPKLLIQFQNNGVVDDSQLPKDRFSAERLKGVDSTLKIQPAKLEDSAVYLCASSSVQGAGRNTEAFFGQGTRLTVV.

The chain combines TRBV6-1 with TRBJ1-3; D gene uncertain. This CDR3 region has 15 residues. V was clipped by 3 bases and J by 4 bases, with 13 bases between them. From germline, CDR1 is MNHNS and CDR2 SASEGT. The CDR3 nucleotides read TGTGCCAGCAGTGAGGGCCGCCCTTCCGGAAACACCATATATTTT. Translating it yields CASSEGRPSGNTIYF.